This TCR beta chain was documented in a study of T cell clusters in autoimmune cytopenias. This CDR3 has 14 amino acids. The germline V gene encodes CDR1 SGHAT and CDR2 FQDESV (reference sequence). Approximately 36,000 genome equivalents of blood DNA were amplified for TRB. Findings and limits, study-wide: Compared with active autoimmune hepatitis patients, healthy donors showed about 2.8-fold more exclusive TRB clusters.

TRB was amplified by touch-down multiplex PCR, primer pools A and B combined. TCRdb reprocessed the multiplex PCR reads, with one entry per CDR3 protein and no DNA. This table holds 9,500 to 12,000 distinct CDR3 sequences. This clonotype is medium-sized by frequency. Its antigen is still unknown. These data were also reused for a study on T cell repertoires in aging, cancer and after chemotherapy.

The V and J genes are TRBV11-1 and TRBJ2-7. This sequence originates from a human donor in good health. The specimen was peripheral blood. CDR3 protein: CASSLIGHLREQYF.